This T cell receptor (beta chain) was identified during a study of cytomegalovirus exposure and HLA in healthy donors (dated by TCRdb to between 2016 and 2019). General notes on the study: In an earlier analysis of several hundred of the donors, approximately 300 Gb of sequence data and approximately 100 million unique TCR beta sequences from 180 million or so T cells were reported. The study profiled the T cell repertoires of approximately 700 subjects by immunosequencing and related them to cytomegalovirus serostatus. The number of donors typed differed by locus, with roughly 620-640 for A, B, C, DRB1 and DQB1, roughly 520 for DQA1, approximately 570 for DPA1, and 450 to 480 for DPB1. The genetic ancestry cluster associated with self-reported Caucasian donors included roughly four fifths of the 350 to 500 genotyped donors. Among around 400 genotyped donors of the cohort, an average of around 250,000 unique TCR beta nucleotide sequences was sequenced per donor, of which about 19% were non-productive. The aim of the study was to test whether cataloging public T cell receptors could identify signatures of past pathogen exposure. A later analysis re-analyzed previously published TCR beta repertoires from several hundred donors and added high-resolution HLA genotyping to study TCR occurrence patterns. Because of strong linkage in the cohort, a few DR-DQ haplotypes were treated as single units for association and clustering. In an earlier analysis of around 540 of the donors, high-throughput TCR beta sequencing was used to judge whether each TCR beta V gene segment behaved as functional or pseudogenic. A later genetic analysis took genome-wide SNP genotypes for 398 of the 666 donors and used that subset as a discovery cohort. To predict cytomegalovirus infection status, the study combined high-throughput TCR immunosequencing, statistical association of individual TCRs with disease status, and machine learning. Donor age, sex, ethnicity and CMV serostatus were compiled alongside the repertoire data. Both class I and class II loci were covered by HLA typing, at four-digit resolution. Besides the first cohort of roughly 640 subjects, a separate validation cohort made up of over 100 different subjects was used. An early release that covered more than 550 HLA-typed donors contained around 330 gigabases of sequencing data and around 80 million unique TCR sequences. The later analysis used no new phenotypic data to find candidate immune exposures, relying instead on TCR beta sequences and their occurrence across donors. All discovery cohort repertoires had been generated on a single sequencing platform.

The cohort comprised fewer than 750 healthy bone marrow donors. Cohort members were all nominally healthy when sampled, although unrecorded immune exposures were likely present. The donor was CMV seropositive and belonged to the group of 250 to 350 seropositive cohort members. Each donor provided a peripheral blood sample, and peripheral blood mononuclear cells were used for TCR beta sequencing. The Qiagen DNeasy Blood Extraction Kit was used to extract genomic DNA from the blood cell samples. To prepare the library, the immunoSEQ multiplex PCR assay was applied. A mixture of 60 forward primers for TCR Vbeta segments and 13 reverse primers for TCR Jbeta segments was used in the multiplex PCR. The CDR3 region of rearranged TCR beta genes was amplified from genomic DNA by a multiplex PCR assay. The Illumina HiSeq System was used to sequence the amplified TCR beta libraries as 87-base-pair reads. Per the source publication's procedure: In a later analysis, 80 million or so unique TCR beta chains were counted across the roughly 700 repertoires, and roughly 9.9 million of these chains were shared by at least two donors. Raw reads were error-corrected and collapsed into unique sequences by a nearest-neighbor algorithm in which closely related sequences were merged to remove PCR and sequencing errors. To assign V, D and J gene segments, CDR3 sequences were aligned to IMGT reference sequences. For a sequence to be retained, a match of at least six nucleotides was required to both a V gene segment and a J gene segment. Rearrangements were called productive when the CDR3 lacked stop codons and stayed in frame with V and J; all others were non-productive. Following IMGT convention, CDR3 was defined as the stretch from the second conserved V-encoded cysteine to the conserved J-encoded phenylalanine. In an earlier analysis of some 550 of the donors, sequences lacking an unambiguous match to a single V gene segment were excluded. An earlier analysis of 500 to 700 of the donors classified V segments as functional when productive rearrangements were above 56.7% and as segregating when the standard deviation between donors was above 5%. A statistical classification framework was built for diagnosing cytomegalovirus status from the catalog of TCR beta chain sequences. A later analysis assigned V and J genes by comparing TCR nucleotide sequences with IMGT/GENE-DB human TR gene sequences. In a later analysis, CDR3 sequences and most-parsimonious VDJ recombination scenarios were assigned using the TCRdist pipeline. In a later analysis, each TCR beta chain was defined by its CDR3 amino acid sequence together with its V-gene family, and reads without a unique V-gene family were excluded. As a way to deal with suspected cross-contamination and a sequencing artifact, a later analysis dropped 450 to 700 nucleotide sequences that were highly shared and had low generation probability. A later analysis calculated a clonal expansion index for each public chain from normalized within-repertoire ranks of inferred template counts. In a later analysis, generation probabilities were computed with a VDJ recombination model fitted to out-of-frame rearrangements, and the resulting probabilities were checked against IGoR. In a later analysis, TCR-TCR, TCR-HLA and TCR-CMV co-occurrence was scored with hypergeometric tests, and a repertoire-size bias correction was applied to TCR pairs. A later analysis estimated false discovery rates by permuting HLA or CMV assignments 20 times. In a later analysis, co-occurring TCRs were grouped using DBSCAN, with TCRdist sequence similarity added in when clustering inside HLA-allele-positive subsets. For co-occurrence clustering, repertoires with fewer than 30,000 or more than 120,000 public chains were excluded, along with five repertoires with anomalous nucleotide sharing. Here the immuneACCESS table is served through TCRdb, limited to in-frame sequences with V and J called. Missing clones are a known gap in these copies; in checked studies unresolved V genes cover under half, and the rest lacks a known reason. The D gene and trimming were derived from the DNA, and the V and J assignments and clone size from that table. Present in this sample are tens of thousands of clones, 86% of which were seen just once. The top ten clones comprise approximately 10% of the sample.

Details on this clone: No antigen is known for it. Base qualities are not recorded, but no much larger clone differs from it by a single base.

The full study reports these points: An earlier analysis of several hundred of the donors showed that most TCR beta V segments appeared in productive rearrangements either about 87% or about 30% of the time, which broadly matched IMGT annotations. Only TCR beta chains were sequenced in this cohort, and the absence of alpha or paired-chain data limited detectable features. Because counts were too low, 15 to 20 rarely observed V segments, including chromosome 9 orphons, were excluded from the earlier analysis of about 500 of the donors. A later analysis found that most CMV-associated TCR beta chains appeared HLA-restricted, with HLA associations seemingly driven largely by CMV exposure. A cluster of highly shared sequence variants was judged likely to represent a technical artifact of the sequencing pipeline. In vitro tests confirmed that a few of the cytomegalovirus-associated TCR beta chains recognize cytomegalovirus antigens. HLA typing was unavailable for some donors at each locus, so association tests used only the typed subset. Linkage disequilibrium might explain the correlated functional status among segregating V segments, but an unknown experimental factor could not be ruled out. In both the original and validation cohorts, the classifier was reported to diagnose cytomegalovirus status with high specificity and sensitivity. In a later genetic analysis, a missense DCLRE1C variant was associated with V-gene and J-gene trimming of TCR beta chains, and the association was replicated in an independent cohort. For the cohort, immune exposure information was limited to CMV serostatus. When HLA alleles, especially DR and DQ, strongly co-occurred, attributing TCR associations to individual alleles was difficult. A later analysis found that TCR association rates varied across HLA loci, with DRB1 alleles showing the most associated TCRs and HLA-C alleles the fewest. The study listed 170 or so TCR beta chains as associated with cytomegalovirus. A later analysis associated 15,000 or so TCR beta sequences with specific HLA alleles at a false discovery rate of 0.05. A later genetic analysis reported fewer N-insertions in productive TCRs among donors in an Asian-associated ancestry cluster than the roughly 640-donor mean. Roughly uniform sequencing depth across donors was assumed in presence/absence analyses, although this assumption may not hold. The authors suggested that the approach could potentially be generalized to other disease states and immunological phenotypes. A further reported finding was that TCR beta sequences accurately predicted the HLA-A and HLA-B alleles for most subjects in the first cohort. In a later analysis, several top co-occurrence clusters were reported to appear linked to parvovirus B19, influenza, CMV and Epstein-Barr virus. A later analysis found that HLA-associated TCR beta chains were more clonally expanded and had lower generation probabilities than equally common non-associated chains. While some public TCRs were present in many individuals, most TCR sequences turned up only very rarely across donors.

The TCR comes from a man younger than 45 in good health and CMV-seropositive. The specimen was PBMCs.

CDR3 protein: CATKKNSGTPNTEAFF. Here is the DNA: TGTGCCACCAAGAAAAACTCCGGGACACCGAACACTGAAGCTTTCTTT. The chain is encoded by TRBV10-3 joined to TRBJ1-1; possibly the D gene is TRBD1, per 6 matching bases. Per the germline V gene, ENHRY is the CDR1 and SYGVKD is the CDR2. V sheds 10 bases and J sheds 1 base, leaving 22 bases between their ends. There are 16 amino acids in the CDR3, from cysteine to phenylalanine inclusive. The read is trimmed to its CDR3 DNA, 48 bases read in frame from base 1.